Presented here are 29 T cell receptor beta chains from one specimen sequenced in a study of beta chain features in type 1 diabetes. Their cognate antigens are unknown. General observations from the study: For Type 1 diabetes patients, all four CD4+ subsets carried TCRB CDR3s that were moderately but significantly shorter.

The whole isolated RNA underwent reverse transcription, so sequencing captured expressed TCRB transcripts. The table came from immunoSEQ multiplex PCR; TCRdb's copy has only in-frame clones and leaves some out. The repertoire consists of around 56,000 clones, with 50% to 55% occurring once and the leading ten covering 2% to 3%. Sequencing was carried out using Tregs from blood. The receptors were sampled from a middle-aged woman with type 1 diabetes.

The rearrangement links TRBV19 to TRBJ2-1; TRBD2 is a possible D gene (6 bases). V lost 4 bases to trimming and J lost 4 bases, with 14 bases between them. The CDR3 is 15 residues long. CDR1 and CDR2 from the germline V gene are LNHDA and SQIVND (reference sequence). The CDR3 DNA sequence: TGTGCCAGTAGTACGACTAGGTTGAGGTACAATGAGCAGTTCTTC. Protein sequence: CASSTTRLRYNEQFF.

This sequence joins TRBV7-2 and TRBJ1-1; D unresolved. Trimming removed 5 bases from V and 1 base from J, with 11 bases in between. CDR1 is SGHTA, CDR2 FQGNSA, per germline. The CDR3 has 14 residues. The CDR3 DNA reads TGTGCCAGCAGCCCGGGGTGGGCGAACACTGAAGCTTTCTTT. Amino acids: CASSPGWANTEAFF.

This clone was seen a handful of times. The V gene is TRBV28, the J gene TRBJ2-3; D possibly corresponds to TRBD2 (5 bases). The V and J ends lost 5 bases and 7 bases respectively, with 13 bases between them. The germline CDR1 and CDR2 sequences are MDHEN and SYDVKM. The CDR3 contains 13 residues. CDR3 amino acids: CASSRTLSNTQYF. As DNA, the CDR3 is TGTGCCAGCAGTCGGACTCTTTCAAATACGCAGTATTTT.

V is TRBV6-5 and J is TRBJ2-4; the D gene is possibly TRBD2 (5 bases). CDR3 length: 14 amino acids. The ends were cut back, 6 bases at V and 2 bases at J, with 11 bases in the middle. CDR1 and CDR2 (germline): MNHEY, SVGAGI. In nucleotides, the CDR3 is TGTGCCAGCAGCCGAGGGCCGCCCAAAAACATTCAGTACTTC. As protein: CASSRGPPKNIQYF.

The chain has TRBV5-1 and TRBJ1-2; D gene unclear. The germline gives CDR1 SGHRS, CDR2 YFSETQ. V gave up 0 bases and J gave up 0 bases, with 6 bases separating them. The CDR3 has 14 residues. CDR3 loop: CASSLEQSNYGYTF. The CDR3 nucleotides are TGCGCCAGCAGCTTGGAACAGTCTAACTATGGCTACACCTTC. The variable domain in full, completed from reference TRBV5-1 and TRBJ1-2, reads KAGVTQTPRYLIKTRGQQVTLSCSPISGHRSVSWYQQTPGQGLQFLFEYFSETQRNKGNFPGRFSGRQFSNSRSEMNVSTLELGDSALYLCASSLEQSNYGYTFGSGTRLTVV.

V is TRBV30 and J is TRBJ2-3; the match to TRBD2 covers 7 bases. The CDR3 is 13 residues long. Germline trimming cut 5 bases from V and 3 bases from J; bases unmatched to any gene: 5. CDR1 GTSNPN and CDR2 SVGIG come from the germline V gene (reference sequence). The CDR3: CAWSSGGTDTQYF. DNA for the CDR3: TGTGCCTGGTCTAGCGGAGGGACAGATACGCAGTATTTT.

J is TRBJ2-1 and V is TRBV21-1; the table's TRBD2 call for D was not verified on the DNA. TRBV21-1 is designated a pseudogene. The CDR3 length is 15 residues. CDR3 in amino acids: CASSAEPLGGDEQFF. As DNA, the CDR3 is TGTGCCAGCAGCGCCGAACCCTTAGGCGGCGATGAGCAGTTCTTC.

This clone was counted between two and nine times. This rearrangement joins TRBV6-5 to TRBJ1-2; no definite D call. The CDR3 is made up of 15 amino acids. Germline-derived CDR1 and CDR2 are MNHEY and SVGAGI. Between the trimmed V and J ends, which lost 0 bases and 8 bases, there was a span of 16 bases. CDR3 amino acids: CASSYSLTVGAGYTF. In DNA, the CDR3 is TGTGCCAGCAGTTACTCGCTCACGGTAGGAGCAGGCTACACCTTC.

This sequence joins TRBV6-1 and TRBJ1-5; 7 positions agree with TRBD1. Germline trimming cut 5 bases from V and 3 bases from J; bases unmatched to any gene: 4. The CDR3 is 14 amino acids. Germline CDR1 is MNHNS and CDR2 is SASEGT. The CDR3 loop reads CASSLQGVNQPQHF. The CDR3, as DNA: TGTGCCAGCAGTCTCCAGGGGGTCAATCAGCCCCAGCATTTT.

CDR3 bases: TGTGCCAGCTCACCGCTACTCCGGGACAGGATGGGCTACACCTTC. The encoded protein is CASSPLLRDRMGYTF. The genes are TRBV18 and TRBJ1-2, with 8 bases lining up with TRBD1. V lost 3 bases, J lost 8 bases, and 11 bases stayed unmatched. The CDR3 extends over 15 amino acids. Germline loops: CDR1 KGHSH, CDR2 LQKENI. The complete variable domain, with remaining parts taken from reference TRBV18 and TRBJ1-2, reads NAGVMQNPRHLVRRRGQEARLRCSPMKGHSHVYWYRQLPEEGLKFMVYLQKENIIDESGMPKERFSAEFPKEGPSILRIQQVVRGDSAAYFCASSPLLRDRMGYTFGSGTRLTVV.

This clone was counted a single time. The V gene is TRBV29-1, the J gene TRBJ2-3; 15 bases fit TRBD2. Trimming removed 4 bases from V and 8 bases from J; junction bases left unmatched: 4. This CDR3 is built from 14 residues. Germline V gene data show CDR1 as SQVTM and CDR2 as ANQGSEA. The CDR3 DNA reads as TGCAGCGTTGGGACTAGCGGGGGGGCGGGTACGCAGTATTTT. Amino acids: CSVGTSGGAGTQYF.

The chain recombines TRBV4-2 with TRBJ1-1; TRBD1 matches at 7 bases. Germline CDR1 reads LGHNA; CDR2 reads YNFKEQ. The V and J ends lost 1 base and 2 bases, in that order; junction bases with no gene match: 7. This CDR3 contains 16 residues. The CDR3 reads CASSQAFNRGNTEAFF. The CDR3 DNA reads TGTGCCAGCAGCCAAGCTTTCAACAGGGGAAACACTGAAGCTTTCTTT.

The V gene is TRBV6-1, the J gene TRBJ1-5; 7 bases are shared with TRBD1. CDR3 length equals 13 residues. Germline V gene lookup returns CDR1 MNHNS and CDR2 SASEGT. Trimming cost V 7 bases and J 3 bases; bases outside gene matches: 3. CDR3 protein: CASTGGVNQPQHF. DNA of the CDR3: TGTGCCAGCACAGGGGGAGTCAATCAGCCCCAGCATTTT.

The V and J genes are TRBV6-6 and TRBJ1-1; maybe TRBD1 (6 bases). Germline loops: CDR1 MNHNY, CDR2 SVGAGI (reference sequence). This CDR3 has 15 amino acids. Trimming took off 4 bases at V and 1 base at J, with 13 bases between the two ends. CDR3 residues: CASSLAGDTNTEAFF. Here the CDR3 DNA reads TGTGCCAGCAGTTTAGCAGGGGACACGAACACTGAAGCTTTCTTT.

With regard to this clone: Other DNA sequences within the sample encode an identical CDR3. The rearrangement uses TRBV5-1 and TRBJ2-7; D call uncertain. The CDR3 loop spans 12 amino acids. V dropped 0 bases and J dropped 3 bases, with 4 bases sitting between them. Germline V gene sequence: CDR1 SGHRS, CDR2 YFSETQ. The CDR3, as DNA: TGCGCCAGCAGCTTGGGCGGCTACGAGCAGTACTTC. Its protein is CASSLGGYEQYF.

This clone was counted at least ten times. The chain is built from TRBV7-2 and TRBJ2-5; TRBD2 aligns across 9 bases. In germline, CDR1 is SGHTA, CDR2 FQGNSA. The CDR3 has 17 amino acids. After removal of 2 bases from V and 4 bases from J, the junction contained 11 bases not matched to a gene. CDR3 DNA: TGTGCCAGCAGCTTATTTGCCGGTAGCGGGAGTAGAGAGACCCAGTACTTC. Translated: CASSLFAGSGSRETQYF.

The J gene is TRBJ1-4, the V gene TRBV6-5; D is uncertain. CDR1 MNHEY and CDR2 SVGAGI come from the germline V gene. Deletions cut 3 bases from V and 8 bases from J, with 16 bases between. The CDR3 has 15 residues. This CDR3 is CASSYRLLREEKLFF. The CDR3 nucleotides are TGTGCCAGCAGTTATAGATTGCTAAGGGAGGAAAAACTGTTTTTT.

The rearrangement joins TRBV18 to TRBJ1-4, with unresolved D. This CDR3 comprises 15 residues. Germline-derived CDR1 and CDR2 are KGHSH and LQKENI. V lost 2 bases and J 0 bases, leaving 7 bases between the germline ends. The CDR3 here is CASSPVLSTNEKLFF. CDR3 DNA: TGTGCCAGCTCACCAGTCCTCTCAACTAATGAAAAACTGTTTTTT.

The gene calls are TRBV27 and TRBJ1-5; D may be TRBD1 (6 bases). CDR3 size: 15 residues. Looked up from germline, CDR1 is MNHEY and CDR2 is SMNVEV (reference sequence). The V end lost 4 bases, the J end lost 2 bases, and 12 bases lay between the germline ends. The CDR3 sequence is CASSSRQVRNQPQHF. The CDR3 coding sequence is TGTGCCAGCAGTTCACGACAGGTCCGCAATCAGCCCCAGCATTTT.

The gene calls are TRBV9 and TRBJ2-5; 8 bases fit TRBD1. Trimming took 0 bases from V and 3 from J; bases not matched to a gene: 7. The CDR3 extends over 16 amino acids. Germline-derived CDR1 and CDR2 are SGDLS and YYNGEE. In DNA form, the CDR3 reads TGTGCCAGCAGCGTAGGCGGATTACAGGGGGAAGAGACCCAGTACTTC. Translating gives CASSVGGLQGEETQYF.

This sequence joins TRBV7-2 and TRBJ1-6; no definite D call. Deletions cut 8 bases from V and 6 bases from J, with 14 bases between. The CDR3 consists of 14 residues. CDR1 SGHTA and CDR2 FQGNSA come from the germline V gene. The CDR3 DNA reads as TGTGCCAGCTCCCGGCGGGCCCCTAATTCACCCCTCCACTTT. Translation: CASSRRAPNSPLHF.

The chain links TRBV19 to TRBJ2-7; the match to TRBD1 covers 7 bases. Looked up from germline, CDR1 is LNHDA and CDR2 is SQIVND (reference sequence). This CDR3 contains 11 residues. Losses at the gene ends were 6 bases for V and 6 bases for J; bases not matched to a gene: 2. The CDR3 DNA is TGTGCCAGTAGAAACAGGGGCGAGCAGTACTTC. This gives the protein CASRNRGEQYF.

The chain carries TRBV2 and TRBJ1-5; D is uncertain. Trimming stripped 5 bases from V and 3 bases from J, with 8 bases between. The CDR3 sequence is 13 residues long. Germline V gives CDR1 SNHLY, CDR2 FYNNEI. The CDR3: CASSPRLNQPQHF. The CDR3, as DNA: TGTGCCAGCAGTCCTAGACTCAATCAGCCCCAGCATTTT.

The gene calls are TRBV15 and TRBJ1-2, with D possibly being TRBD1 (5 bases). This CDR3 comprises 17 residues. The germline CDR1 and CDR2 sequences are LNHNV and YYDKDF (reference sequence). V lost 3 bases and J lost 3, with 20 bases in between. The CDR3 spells CATSRLPTSDIYYGYTF. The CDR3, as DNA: TGTGCCACCAGCAGGCTACCAACCTCGGACATTTACTATGGCTACACCTTC.

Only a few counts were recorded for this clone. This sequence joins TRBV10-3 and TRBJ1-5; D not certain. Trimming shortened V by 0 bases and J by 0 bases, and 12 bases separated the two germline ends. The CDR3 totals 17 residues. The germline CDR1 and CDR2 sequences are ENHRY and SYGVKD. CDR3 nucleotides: TGTGCCATCAGTGAGTCGAAGGGAGGTGGTAGCAATCAGCCCCAGCATTTT. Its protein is CAISESKGGGSNQPQHF.

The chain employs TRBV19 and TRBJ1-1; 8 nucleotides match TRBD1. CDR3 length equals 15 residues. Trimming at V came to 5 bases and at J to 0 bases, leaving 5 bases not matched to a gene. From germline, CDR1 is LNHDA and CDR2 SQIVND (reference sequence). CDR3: CASSSTGVMNTEAFF. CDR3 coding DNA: TGTGCCAGTAGTTCGACAGGGGTCATGAACACTGAAGCTTTCTTT.

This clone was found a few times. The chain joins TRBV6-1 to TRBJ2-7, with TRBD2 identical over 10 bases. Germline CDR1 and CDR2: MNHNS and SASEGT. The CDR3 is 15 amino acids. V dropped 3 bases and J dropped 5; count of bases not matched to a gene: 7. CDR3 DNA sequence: TGTGCCAGCAGTGACCCAGCGGGAGGGAATAACGAGCAGTACTTC. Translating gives CASSDPAGGNNEQYF.

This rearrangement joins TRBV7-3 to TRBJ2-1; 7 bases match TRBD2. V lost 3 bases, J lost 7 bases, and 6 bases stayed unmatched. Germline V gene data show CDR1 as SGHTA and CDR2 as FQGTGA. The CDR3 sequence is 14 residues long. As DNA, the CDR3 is TGTGCCAGCAGCTTTAGTCTAGCGGTGAATGAGCAGTTCTTC. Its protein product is CASSFSLAVNEQFF.

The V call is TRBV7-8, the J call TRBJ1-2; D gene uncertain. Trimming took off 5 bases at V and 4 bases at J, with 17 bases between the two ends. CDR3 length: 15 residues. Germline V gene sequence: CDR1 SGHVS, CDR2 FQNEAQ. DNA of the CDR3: TGTGCCAGCAGCAACCACGGAGACCTCGTCTATGGCTACACCTTC. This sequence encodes CASSNHGDLVYGYTF.